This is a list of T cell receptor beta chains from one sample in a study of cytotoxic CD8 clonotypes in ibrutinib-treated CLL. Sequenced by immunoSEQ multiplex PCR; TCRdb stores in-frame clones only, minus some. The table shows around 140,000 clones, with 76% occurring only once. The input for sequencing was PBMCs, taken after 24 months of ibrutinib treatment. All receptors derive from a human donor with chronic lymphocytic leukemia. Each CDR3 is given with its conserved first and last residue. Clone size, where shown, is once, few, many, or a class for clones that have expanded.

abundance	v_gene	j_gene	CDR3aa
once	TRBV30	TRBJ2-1	CAWTRWGRGFFF
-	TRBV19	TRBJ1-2	CASHPPGGPVIGYTF
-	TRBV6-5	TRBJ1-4	CASRGGIRQEKLFF
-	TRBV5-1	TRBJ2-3	CASPGTSGPPTDTQYF
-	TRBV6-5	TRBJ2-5	CASSYFRGGQETQYF
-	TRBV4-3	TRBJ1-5	CASSQTTVNQPQHF
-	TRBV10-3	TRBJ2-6	CATYLGSGANVLTF
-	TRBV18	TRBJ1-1	CASSPEGNTEAFF
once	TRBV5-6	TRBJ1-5	CASSLSRRAMGGNQPQHF
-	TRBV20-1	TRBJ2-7	CSARAAYEQYF
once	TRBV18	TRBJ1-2	CASSLGQNYGYTF
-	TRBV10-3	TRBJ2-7	CAISDPPQSYEQYF
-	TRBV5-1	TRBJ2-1	CASSTGLAKPSNEQFF
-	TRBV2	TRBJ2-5	CATGGAGPGETQYF
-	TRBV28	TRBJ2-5	CASRRDSNWETQYF
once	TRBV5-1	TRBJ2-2	CASGQGNTGELFF
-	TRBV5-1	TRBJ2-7	CASSLGQGWSYEQYF
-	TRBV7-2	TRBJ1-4	CASSSGTGWEKLFF
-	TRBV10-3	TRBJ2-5	CAISESGETQYF
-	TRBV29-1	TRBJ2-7	CSVEDSSYEQYF
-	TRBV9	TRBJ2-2	CASSVYPGELFF
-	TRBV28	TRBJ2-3	CASSAQLAGVTDTQYF
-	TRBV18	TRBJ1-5	CASRAGEQQPQHF
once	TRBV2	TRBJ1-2	CASTGTVFYGYTF
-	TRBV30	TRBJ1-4	CAWKAWQGAEKLFF
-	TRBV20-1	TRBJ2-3	CSPEGDTQYF
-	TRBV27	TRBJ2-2	CARRRTGELFF
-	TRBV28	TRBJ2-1	CASSTSGRGSYNEQFF